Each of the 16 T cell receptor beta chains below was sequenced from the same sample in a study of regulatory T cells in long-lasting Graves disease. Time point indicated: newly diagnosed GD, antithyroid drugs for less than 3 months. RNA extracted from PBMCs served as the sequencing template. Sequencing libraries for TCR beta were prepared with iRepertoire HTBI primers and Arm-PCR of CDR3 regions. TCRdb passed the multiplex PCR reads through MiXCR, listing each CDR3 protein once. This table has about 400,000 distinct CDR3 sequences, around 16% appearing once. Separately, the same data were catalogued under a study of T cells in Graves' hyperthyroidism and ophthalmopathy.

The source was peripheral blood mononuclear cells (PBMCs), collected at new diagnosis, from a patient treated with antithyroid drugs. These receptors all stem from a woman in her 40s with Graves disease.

Here the CDR3 DNA reads TGTGCCAGCAGCCCCCGGGACAGTCAGTCCTACAATGAGCAGTTCTTC. Its protein product is CASSPRDSQSYNEQFF. V usage is TRBV11-2 and J usage is TRBJ2-1; 7 bases line up with TRBD1. The CDR3 spans 16 residues. Trimming at V came to 5 bases and at J to 1 base, leaving 8 bases not matched to a gene. Germline V gene lookup returns CDR1 SGHAT and CDR2 FQNNGV.

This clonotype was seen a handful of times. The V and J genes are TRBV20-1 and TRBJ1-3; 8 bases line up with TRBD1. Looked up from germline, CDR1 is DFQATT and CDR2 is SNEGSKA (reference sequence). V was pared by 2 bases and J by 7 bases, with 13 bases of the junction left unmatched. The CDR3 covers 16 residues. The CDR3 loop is CSARSLQGQVQNTIYF. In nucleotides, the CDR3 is TGCAGTGCTAGATCACTGCAGGGACAGGTCCAGAACACCATATATTTT.

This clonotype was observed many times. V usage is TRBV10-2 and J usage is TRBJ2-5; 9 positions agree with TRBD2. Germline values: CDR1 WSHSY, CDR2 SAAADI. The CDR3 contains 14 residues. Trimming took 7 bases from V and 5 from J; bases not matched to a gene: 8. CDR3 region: CASKLAGVVETQYF. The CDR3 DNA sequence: TGCGCCAGCAAATTAGCGGGAGTTGTTGAGACCCAGTACTTC.

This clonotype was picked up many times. CDR3: CASSSTDPRGNEQFF. In nucleotides, the CDR3 is TGCGCCAGCAGCTCGACCGACCCCCGGGGCAATGAGCAGTTCTTC. The rearrangement uses TRBV5-1 and TRBJ2-1, with D possibly being TRBD2 (5 bases). V lost 3 bases and J lost 6, with 16 bases in between. Per the germline V gene, CDR1 is SGHRS and CDR2 is YFSETQ. The CDR3 spans 15 residues.

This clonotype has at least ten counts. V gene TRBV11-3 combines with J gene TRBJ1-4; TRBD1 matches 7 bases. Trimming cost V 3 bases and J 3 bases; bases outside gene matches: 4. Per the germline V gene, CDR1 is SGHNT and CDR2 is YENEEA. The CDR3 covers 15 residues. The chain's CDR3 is CASSFRTGPNEKLFF. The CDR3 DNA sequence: TGTGCCAGCAGCTTCAGGACAGGCCCTAATGAAAAACTGTTTTTT.

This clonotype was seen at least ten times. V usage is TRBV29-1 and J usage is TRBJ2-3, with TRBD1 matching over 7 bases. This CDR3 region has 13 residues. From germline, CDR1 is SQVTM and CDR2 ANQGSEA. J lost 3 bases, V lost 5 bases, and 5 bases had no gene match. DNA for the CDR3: TGCAGCGTTATCGACAGGGTAACAGATACGCAGTATTTT. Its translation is CSVIDRVTDTQYF.

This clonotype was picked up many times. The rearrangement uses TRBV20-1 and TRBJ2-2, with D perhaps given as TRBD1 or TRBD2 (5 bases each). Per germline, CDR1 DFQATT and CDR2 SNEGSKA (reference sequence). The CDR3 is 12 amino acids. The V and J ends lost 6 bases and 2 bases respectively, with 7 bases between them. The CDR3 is CSARDNTGELFF. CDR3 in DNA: TGCAGTGCCCGGGACAACACCGGGGAGCTGTTTTTT.

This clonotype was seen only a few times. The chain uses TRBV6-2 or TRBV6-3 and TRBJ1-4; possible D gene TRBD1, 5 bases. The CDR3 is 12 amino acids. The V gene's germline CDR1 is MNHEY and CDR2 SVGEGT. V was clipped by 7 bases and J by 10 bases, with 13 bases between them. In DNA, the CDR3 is TGTGCCAGCACTGGCGCCGGGGGAAAACTGTTTTTT. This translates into CASTGAGGKLFF.

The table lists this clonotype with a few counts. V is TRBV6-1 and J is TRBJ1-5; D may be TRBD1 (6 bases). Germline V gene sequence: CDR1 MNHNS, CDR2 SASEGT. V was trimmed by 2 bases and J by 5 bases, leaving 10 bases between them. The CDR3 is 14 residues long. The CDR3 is CASSETGQYQPQHF. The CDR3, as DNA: TGTGCCAGCAGTGAAACAGGGCAATATCAGCCCCAGCATTTT.

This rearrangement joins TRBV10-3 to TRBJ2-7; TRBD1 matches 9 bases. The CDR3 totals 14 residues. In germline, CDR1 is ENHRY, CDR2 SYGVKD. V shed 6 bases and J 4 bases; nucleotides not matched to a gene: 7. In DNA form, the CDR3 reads TGTGCCATCAGGGGGGGACAGGGAGAGTACGAGCAGTACTTC. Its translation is CAIRGGQGEYEQYF.

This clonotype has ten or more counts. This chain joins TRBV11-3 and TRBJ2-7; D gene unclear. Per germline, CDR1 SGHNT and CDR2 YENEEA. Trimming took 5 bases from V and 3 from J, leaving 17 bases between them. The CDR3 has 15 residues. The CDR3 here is CASSPAWDQFYEQYF. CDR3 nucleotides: TGTGCCAGCAGCCCCGCCTGGGATCAATTCTACGAGCAGTACTTC.

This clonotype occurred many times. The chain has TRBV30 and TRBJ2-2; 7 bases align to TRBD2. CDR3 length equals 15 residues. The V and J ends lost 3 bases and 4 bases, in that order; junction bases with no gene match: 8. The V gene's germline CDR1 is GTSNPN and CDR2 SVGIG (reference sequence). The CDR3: CAWSPGGRRTGELFF. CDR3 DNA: TGTGCCTGGAGCCCCGGGGGGAGGCGCACCGGGGAGCTGTTTTTT.

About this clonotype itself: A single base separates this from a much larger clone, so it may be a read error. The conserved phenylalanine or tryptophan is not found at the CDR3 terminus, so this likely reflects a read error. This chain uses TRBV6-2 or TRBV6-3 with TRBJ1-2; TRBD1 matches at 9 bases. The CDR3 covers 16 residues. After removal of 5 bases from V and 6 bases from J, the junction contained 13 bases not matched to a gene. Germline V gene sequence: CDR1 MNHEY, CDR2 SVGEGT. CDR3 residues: CASSGAWTGAFDGYTS. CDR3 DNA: TGTGCCAGCAGTGGCGCATGGACAGGGGCGTTTGATGGCTACACCTCC.

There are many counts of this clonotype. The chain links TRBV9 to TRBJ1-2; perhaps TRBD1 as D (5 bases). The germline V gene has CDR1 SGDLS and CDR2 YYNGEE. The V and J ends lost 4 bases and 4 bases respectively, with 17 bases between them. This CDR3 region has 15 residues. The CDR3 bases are TGTGCCAGCAGCCCCGACGCAGGGTTGGGCTATGGCTACACCTTC. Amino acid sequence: CASSPDAGLGYGYTF.

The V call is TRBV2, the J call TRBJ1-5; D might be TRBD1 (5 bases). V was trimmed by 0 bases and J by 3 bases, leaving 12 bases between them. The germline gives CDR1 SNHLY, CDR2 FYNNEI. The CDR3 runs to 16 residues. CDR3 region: CASSEALRGSNQPQHF. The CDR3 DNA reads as TGTGCCAGCAGTGAAGCGCTTCGGGGCTCCAATCAGCCCCAGCATTTT.

The CDR3, as DNA: TGTGCCTGGAGTTGGGACAGTTTAAATTCACCCCTCCACTTT. This encodes CAWSWDSLNSPLHF. The J gene is TRBJ1-6, the V gene TRBV30, with TRBD1 matching 7 bases. The V gene's germline CDR1 is GTSNPN and CDR2 SVGIG (reference sequence). After removal of 2 bases from V and 7 bases from J, the junction contained 5 bases not matched to a gene. The CDR3 covers 14 residues.